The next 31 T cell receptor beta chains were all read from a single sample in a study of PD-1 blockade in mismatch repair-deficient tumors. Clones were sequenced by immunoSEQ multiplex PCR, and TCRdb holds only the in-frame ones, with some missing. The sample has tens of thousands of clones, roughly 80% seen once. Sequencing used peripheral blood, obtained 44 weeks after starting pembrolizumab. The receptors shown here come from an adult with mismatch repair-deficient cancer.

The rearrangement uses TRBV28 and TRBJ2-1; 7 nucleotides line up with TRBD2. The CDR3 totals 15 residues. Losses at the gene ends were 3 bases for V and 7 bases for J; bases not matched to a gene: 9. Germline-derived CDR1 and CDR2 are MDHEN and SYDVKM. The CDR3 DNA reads TGTGCCAGCAGTTTGGGGGAGGGCCTTTCTAATGAGCAGTTCTTC. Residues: CASSLGEGLSNEQFF.

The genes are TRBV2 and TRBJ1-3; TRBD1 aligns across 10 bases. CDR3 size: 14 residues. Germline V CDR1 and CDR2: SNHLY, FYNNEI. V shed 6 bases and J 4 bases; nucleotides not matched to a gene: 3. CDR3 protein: CASRDRGQGNTIYF. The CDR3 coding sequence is TGTGCCAGCAGAGACAGGGGGCAGGGAAACACCATATATTTT.

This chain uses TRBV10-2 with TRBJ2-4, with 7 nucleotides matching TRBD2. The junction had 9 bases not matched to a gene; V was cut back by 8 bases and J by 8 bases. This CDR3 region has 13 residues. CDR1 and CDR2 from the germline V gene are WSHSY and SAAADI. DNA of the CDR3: TGCGCCAGCCTTTTGGGAGGGTCGGACATTCAGTACTTC. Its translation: CASLLGGSDIQYF.

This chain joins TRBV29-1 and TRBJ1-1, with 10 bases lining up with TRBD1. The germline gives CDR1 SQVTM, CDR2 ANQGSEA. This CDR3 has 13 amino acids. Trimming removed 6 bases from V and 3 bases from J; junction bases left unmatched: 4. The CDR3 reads CSVPGQGYTEAFF. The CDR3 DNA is TGCAGCGTGCCGGGACAGGGGTACACTGAAGCTTTCTTT. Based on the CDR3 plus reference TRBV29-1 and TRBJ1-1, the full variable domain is SAVISQKPSRDICQRGTSLTIQCQVDSQVTMMFWYRQQPGQSLTLIATANQGSEATYESGFVIDKFPISRPNLTFSTLTVSNMSPEDSSIYLCSVPGQGYTEAFFGQGTRLTVV.

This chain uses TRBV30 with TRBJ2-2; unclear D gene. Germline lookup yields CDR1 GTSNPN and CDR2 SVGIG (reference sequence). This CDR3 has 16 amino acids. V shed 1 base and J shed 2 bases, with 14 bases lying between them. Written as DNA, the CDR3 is TGTGCCTGGAGTGCTGGCTCCGGATCCAACACCGGGGAGCTGTTTTTT. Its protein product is CAWSAGSGSNTGELFF.

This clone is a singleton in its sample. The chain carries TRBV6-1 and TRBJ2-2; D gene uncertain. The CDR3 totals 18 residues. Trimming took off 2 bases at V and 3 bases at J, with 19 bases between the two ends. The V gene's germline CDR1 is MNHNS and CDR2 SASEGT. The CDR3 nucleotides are TGTGCCAGCAGTGAAAAGAAAATTCGGCTAGTTGACACCGGGGAGCTGTTTTTT. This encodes CASSEKKIRLVDTGELFF.

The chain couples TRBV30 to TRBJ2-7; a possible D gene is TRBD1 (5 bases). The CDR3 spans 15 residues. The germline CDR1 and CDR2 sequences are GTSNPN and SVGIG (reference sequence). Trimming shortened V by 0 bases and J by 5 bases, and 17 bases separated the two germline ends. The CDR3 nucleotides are TGTGCCTGGAGTGTAAAAGGGGCTTCCGGCCACGAGCAGTACTTC. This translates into CAWSVKGASGHEQYF.

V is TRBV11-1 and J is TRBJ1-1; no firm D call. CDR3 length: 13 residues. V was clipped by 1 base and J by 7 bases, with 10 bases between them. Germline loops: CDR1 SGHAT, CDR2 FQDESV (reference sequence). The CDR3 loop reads CASSLEAANEAFF. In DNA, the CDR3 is TGTGCCAGCAGCTTAGAGGCAGCAAATGAAGCTTTCTTT. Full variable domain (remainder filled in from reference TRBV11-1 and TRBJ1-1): EAEVAQSPRYKITEKSQAVAFWCDPISGHATLYWYRQILGQGPELLVQFQDESVVDDSQLPKDRFSAERLKGVDSTLKIQPAELGDSAMYLCASSLEAANEAFFGQGTRLTVV.

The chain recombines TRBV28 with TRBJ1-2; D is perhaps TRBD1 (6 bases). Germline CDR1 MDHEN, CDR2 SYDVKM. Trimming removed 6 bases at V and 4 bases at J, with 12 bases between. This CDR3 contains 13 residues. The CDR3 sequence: CASSQGQSYGYTF. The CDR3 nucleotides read TGTGCCAGCAGCCAAGGACAGAGCTATGGCTACACCTTC.

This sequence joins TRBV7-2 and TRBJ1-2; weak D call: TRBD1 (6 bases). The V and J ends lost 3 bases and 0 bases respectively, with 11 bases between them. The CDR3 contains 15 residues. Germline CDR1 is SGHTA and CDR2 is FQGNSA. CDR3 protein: CASSFGQSANYGYTF. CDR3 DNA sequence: TGTGCCAGCAGCTTCGGACAGTCTGCTAACTATGGCTACACCTTC. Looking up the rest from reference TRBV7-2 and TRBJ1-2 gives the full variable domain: GAGVSQSPSNKVTEKGKDVELRCDPISGHTALYWYRQSLGQGLEFLIYFQGNSAPDKSGLPSDRFSAERTGGSVSTLTIQRTQQEDSAVYLCASSFGQSANYGYTFGSGTRLTVV.

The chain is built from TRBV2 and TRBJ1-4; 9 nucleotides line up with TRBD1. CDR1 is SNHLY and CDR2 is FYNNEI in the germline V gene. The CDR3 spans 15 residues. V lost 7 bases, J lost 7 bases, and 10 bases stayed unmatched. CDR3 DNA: TGTGCCAGCATCCCGGGACAGGGAGTAGGTGAAAAACTGTTTTTT. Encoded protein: CASIPGQGVGEKLFF.

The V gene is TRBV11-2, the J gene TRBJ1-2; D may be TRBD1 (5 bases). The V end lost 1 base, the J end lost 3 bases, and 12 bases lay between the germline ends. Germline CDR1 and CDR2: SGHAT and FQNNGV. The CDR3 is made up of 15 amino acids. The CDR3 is CASSLGDARDYGYTF. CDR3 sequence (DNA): TGTGCCAGCAGCTTAGGGGACGCCAGGGACTATGGCTACACCTTC.

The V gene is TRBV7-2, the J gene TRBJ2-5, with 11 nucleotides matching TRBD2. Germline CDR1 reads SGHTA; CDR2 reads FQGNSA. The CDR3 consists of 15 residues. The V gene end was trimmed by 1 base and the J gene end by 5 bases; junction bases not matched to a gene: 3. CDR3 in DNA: TGTGCCAGCAGCTTAGTAACTAGCGGGAGTGAGACCCAGTACTTC. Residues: CASSLVTSGSETQYF.

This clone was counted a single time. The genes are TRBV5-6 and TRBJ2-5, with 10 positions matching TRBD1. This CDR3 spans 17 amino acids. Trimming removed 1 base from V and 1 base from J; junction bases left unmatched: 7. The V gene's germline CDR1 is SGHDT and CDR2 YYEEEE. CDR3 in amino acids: CASSLRTTGGGQETQYF. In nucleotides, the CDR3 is TGTGCCAGCAGCTTGAGGACGACAGGGGGCGGCCAAGAGACCCAGTACTTC.

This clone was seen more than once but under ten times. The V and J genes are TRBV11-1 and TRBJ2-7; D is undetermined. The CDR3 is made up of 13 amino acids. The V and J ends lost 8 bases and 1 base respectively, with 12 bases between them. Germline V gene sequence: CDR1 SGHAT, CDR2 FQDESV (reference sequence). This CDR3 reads CASESRNSYEQYF. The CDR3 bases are TGTGCCAGCGAAAGCAGGAATTCCTACGAGCAGTACTTC.

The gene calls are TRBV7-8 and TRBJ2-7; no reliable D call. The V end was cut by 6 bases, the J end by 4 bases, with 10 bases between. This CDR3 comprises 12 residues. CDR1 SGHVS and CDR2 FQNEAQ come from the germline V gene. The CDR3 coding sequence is TGTGCCAGCAGTTTGACTGGGTACGAGCAGTACTTC. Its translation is CASSLTGYEQYF.

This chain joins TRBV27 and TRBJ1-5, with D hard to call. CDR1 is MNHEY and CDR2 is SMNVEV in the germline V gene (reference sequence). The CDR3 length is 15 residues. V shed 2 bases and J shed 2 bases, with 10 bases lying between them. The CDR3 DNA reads TGTGCCAGCAGTTTAACGGGTATTCGCAATCAGCCCCAGCATTTT. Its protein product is CASSLTGIRNQPQHF.

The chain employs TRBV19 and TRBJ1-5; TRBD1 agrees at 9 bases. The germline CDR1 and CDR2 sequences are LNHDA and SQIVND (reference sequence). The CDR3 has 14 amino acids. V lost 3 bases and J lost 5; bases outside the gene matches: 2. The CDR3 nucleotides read TGTGCCAGTAGTATTTGGACAGGGGATCAGCCCCAGCATTTT. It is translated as CASSIWTGDQPQHF. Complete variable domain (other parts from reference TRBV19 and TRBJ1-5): DGGITQSPKYLFRKEGQNVTLSCEQNLNHDAMYWYRQDPGQGLRLIYYSQIVNDFQKGDIAEGYSVSREKKESFPLTVTSAQKNPTAFYLCASSIWTGDQPQHFGDGTRLSIL.

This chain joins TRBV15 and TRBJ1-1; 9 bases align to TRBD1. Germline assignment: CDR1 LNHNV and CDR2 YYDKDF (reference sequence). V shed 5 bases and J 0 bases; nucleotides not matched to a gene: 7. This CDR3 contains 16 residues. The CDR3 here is CATSAIWTGVNTEAFF. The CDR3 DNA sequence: TGTGCCACCAGCGCGATATGGACAGGGGTGAACACTGAAGCTTTCTTT. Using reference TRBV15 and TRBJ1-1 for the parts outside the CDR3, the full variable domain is DAMVIQNPRYQVTQFGKPVTLSCSQTLNHNVMYWYQQKSSQAPKLLFHYYDKDFNNEADTPDNFQSRRPNTSFCFLDIRSPGLGDTAMYLCATSAIWTGVNTEAFFGQGTRLTVV.

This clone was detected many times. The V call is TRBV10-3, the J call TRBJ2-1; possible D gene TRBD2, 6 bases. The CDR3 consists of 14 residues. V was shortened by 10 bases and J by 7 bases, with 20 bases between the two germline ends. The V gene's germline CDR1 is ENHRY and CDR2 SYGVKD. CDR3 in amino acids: CASGAASATNEQFF. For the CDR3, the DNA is TGTGCCAGCGGGGCGGCTAGCGCGACGAATGAGCAGTTCTTC.

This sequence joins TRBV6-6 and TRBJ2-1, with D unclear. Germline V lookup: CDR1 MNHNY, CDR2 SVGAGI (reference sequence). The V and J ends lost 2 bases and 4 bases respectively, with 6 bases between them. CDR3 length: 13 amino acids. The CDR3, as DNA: TGTGCCAGCAGTTACACCGGATACAATGAGCAGTTCTTC. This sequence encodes CASSYTGYNEQFF.

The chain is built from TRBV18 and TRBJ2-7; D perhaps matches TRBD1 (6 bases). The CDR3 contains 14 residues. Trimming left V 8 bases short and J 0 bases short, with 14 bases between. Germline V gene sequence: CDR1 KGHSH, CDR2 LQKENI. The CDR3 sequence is CASATGSPSYEQYF. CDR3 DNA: TGTGCCAGCGCCACAGGGTCACCCTCCTACGAGCAGTACTTC. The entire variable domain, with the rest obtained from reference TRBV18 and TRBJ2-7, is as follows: NAGVMQNPRHLVRRRGQEARLRCSPMKGHSHVYWYRQLPEEGLKFMVYLQKENIIDESGMPKERFSAEFPKEGPSILRIQQVVRGDSAAYFCASATGSPSYEQYFGPGTRLTVT.

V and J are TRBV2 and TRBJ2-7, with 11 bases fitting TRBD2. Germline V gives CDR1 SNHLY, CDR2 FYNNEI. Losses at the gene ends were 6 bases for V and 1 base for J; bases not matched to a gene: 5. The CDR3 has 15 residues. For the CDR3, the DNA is TGTGCCAGCAGGGGTGCTAGCGGGAGGTCCTACGAGCAGTACTTC. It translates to CASRGASGRSYEQYF. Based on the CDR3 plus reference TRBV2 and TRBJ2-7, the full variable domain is EPEVTQTPSHQVTQMGQEVILRCVPISNHLYFYWYRQILGQKVEFLVSFYNNEISEKSEIFDDQFSVERPDGSNFTLKIRSTKLEDSAMYFCASRGASGRSYEQYFGPGTRLTVT.

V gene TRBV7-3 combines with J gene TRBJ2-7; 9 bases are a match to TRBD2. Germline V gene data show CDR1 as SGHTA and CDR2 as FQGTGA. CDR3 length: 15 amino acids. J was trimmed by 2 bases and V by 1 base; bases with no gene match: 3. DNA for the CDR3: TGTGCCAGCAGCTTAAAGGGCGGGAGGGCCTACGAGCAGTACTTC. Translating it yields CASSLKGGRAYEQYF.

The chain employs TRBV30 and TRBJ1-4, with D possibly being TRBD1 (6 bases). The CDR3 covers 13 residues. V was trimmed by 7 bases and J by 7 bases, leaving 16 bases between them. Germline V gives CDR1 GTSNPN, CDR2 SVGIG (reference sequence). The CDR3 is CASTDSFGEKLFF. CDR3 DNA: TGTGCCTCGACGGACAGTTTCGGTGAAAAACTGTTTTTT.

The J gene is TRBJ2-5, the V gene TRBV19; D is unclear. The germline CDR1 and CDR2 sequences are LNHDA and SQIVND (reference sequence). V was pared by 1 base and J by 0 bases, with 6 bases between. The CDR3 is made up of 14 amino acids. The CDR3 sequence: CASSIVNHQETQYF. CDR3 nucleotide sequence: TGTGCCAGTAGTATAGTGAACCACCAAGAGACCCAGTACTTC.

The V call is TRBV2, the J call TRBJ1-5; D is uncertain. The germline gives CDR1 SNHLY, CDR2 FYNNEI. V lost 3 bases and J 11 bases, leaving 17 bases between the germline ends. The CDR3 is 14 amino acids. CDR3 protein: CASSEAPSSGAQHF. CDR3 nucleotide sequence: TGTGCCAGCAGTGAGGCCCCATCAAGTGGGGCCCAGCATTTT.

DNA of the CDR3: TGTGCCAGCAGCTTAACGGAAGCAAACTATGGCTACACCTTC. This translates into CASSLTEANYGYTF. This rearrangement joins TRBV7-2 to TRBJ1-2; D is undetermined. Germline CDR1 reads SGHTA; CDR2 reads FQGNSA. Between the trimmed V and J ends, which lost 2 bases and 2 bases, there was a span of 9 bases. The CDR3 is 14 residues long.

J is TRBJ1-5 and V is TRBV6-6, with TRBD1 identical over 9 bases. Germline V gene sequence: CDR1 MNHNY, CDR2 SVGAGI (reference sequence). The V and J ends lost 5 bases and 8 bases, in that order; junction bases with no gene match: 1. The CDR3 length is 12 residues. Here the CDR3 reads CASSTGGKPQHF. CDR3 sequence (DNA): TGTGCCAGCAGTACAGGGGGCAAGCCCCAGCATTTT.

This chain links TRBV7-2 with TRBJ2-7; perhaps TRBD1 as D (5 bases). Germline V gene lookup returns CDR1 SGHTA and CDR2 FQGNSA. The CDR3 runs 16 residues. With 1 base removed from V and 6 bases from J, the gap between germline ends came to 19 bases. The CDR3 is CASSLGFSTAEAEQYF. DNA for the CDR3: TGTGCCAGCAGCTTAGGATTCTCGACAGCTGAAGCCGAGCAGTACTTC.

DNA for the CDR3: TGTGCCAGCAAGTTTAGGGACTTAGGGTACACTGAAGCTTTCTTT. Its translation is CASKFRDLGYTEAFF. The chain is built from TRBV27 and TRBJ1-1, with D maybe TRBD1 (5 bases). V was clipped by 7 bases and J by 3 bases, with 18 bases between them. This CDR3 is 15 amino acids long. Germline V gene data show CDR1 as MNHEY and CDR2 as SMNVEV (reference sequence).